This entry features one T cell receptor (beta chain) sequence. The CDR3 totals 15 residues. With 7 bases clipped from V and 5 bases from J, the junction kept 8 bases outside the gene matches. Per the germline V gene, CDR1 is MNHEY and CDR2 is SVGAGI. Clones were sequenced by immunoSEQ multiplex PCR, and TCRdb holds only the in-frame ones, with some missing. The table includes over 65,000 clones, around 68% detected once. The source of the sample is a study of cytotoxic CD8 clonotypes in ibrutinib-treated CLL. V gene TRBV6-5 combines with J gene TRBJ1-6, with TRBD1 matching over 7 bases. Here the sequenced sample was PBMCs, taken after 12 months of ibrutinib treatment. The receptor was derived from a human donor with chronic lymphocytic leukemia. CDR3 nucleotide sequence: TGTGCCAGCACGCCCACCGACAGGGATAATTCACCCCTCCACTTT. It translates to CASTPTDRDNSPLHF.